This T cell receptor beta chain was recovered during a study of cytomegalovirus exposure and HLA in healthy donors. Overall study results and limits: Most TCR beta V segments were productive about 87% or about 30% of the time in an earlier analysis.

A note on this clone: Antigen specificity is unknown.

The CDR3 has 15 amino acids. CDR1 SGHTA and CDR2 FQGTGA come from the germline V gene. V shed 2 bases and J shed 7 bases, with 12 bases lying between them. The PCR contained 60 Vbeta and 13 Jbeta primers. Assay: immunoSEQ multiplex PCR; the TCRdb copy retains only in-frame clones and omits some. This table has roughly 240,000 clones, approximately 85% appearing once. The receptor comes from a girl aged 2 to 9 in good health and CMV-seronegative. The V call is TRBV7-3, the J call TRBJ1-6; D uncertain. Source material: PBMCs. The CDR3 reads CASSLGRPQNSPLHF. The CDR3, as DNA: TGTGCCAGCAGCTTAGGCAGGCCTCAGAATTCACCCCTCCACTTT.